This is a list of T cell receptor beta chains from one sample in a study of blood T cell repertoires in COVID-19. The protocol was immunoSEQ multiplex PCR, while the TCRdb copy is restricted to in-frame clones and leaves out a portion. The repertoire has a few hundred thousand clones, around 91% of them found once; the top ten carry 0.9% to 1.2%. Sequenced sample: PBMCs or T cells enriched from blood (not recorded which). The receptor source for this set is a man aged 30 to 39 who had recovered from COVID-19. Both conserved end residues are part of each CDR3.

v_call: TRBV18; j_call: TRBJ2-2; cdr3_aa: CASSRDLLTGELFF
v_call: TRBV6-6; j_call: TRBJ2-5; cdr3_aa: CASSPGTGRETQYF
v_call: TRBV6-5; j_call: TRBJ1-5; cdr3_aa: CASRRRGAGDQPQHF
v_call: TRBV3-1/TRBV3-2; j_call: TRBJ2-1; cdr3_aa: CASSQGFRTAGFDNEQFF
v_call: TRBV6-1; j_call: TRBJ2-7; cdr3_aa: CASSEEGFYEQYF
v_call: TRBV18; j_call: TRBJ1-1; cdr3_aa: CASSLLTGSRNTEAFF
v_call: TRBV7-9; j_call: TRBJ1-2; cdr3_aa: CASSLRGDGYTF
v_call: TRBV29-1; j_call: TRBJ1-1; cdr3_aa: CSLRGQSNTEAFF
v_call: TRBV28; j_call: TRBJ1-6; cdr3_aa: CASREVNNSPLHF
v_call: TRBV5-4; j_call: TRBJ2-7; cdr3_aa: CASSRGTSGSYEQYF
v_call: TRBV1; j_call: TRBJ1-2; cdr3_aa: CTSSQSIGQGCHGYTF
v_call: TRBV7-6; j_call: TRBJ2-2; cdr3_aa: CASSPRGGGQGSVGELFF
v_call: TRBV5-1; j_call: TRBJ1-6; cdr3_aa: CASSLAGVTAYNSPLHF
v_call: TRBV19; j_call: TRBJ2-2; cdr3_aa: CASSKDYSGELFF
v_call: TRBV6-6; j_call: TRBJ2-3; cdr3_aa: CASKGGAADTQYF
v_call: TRBV27; j_call: TRBJ2-2; cdr3_aa: CASSLRNTGELFF
v_call: TRBV5-1; j_call: TRBJ2-1; cdr3_aa: CASSLGGSSSEQFF
v_call: TRBV10-1; j_call: TRBJ2-2; cdr3_aa: CASSPGQGTGELFF
v_call: TRBV7-9; j_call: TRBJ1-5; cdr3_aa: CASSLEGGANQPQHF
v_call: TRBV19; j_call: TRBJ1-2; cdr3_aa: CASRLRDILGANYGYTF
v_call: TRBV5-1; j_call: TRBJ2-1; cdr3_aa: CASSLELAGEWFF
v_call: TRBV18; j_call: TRBJ1-3; cdr3_aa: CASSPGVLHSGNTIYF
v_call: TRBV24-1; j_call: TRBJ1-6; cdr3_aa: CATSDTEPDSPLHF
v_call: TRBV7-9; j_call: TRBJ2-7; cdr3_aa: CASSLAGTDYEQYF
v_call: TRBV3-1/TRBV3-2; j_call: TRBJ2-7; cdr3_aa: CASSQEQGAPYEQYF
v_call: TRBV12-3/TRBV12-4; j_call: TRBJ1-1; cdr3_aa: CASTMMNTEAFF
v_call: TRBV29-1; j_call: TRBJ1-2; cdr3_aa: CSVEVLQGRSYGYTF
v_call: TRBV27; j_call: TRBJ2-3; cdr3_aa: CASTSQVSDTQYF